This is a list of T cell receptor beta chains from one sample in a study of cytomegalovirus exposure and HLA in healthy donors. The protocol was immunoSEQ multiplex PCR, while the TCRdb copy is restricted to in-frame clones and leaves out a portion. The sample lists 200,000 to 300,000 clones; around 85% were seen once. Sequencing was done on a sample of PBMCs. These receptors were collected from a woman aged 30 to 39 in good health and CMV-seropositive. The CDR3 runs from the conserved cysteine through the conserved F or W. The order of the fields is D gene, J gene, clone size, V gene, CDR3 DNA, CDR3 protein. The D gene is left open where the match is weak. Clone size, where shown, is once, few, many, or a class for clones that have expanded.

D: -
J: TRBJ2-6
size: once
V: TRBV7-9
DNA: TGTGCCAGCAGCTTAGGTGCGGGAGGGGCCAACGTCCTGACTTTC
CDR3: CASSLGAGGANVLTF

D: TRBD2
J: TRBJ2-3
size: -
V: TRBV5-1
DNA: TGCGCCAGCAGCGCGATAGGACGGGCTAGCGGGAGACGCGGGGGTGGGGATACGCAGTATTTT
CDR3: CASSAIGRASGRRGGGDTQYF

D: TRBD1
J: TRBJ2-5
size: -
V: TRBV5-1
DNA: TGCGCCAGCAGCTCGGACAGGACCTCCGGGGAGACCCAGTACTTC
CDR3: CASSSDRTSGETQYF

D: -
J: TRBJ1-2
size: -
V: TRBV10-3
DNA: TGTGCCATCAGTGAATCAACAGGGTTAGGGCACTATGGCTACACCTTC
CDR3: CAISESTGLGHYGYTF

D: -
J: TRBJ2-5
size: -
V: TRBV19
DNA: TGTGCCAGCTGGAGCGGAGAACCCCAAGAGACCCAGTACTTC
CDR3: CASWSGEPQETQYF

D: -
J: TRBJ2-2
size: once
V: TRBV7-8
DNA: TGTGCCAGCAGCTTAGTATTCGAGACTAGGGTGCTGTTTTTT
CDR3: CASSLVFETRVLFF

D: TRBD1
J: TRBJ2-2
size: -
V: TRBV30
DNA: TGTGCCTGGAATTCGGACAGGGCTGGCACCGGGGAGCTGTTTTTT
CDR3: CAWNSDRAGTGELFF

D: TRBD2
J: TRBJ2-7
size: -
V: TRBV10-3
DNA: TGTGCCATCAGTGAGTCTACTAGCGGGATCTACGAGCAGTACTTC
CDR3: CAISESTSGIYEQYF

D: -
J: TRBJ2-7
size: -
V: TRBV11-3
DNA: TGTGCCAGCAGCTTAGGGCCGACCTACGAGCAGTACTTC
CDR3: CASSLGPTYEQYF

D: TRBD2
J: TRBJ2-1
size: -
V: TRBV4-1
DNA: TGCGCCAGCAGGGGTAGACTAGCCCCAGACAATGAGCAGTTCTTC
CDR3: CASRGRLAPDNEQFF

D: TRBD2
J: TRBJ2-7
size: -
V: TRBV15
DNA: TGTGCCACCAGCAGGAGGGGTGGACTAGCGGCTTACGAGCAGTACTTC
CDR3: CATSRRGGLAAYEQYF

D: TRBD2
J: TRBJ2-7
size: -
V: TRBV27
DNA: TGTGCCAGCAGTTCCATAACTAGCGGGAGCTCCTACGAGCAGTACTTC
CDR3: CASSSITSGSSYEQYF

D: TRBD2
J: TRBJ2-5
size: -
V: TRBV11-2
DNA: TGTGCCAGCAGCTTTACTAGCGGGAGCACCCAAGAGACCCAGTACTTC
CDR3: CASSFTSGSTQETQYF

D: TRBD2
J: TRBJ2-7
size: -
V: TRBV11-2
DNA: TGTGCCAGCAGCCTGGGACTAGGAACCTACGAGCAGTACTTC
CDR3: CASSLGLGTYEQYF

D: -
J: TRBJ1-4
size: -
V: TRBV7-9
DNA: TGTGCCAGCAGCTTACCCGGTGAGGCAACTAATGAAAAACTGTTTTTT
CDR3: CASSLPGEATNEKLFF

D: -
J: TRBJ2-7
size: -
V: TRBV7-6
DNA: TGTGCCAGCAGCTCACGGAGGACAGAGGCCTACGAGCAGTACTTC
CDR3: CASSSRRTEAYEQYF

D: TRBD1
J: TRBJ1-3
size: -
V: TRBV15
DNA: TGTGCCACCAGCAGAGATACAATCACAGGGGCTGGAAACACCATATATTTT
CDR3: CATSRDTITGAGNTIYF

D: -
J: TRBJ1-1
size: -
V: TRBV5-5
DNA: TGTGCCAGCAGCACGGCGCGGGCAGGGAACACTGAAGCTTTCTTT
CDR3: CASSTARAGNTEAFF